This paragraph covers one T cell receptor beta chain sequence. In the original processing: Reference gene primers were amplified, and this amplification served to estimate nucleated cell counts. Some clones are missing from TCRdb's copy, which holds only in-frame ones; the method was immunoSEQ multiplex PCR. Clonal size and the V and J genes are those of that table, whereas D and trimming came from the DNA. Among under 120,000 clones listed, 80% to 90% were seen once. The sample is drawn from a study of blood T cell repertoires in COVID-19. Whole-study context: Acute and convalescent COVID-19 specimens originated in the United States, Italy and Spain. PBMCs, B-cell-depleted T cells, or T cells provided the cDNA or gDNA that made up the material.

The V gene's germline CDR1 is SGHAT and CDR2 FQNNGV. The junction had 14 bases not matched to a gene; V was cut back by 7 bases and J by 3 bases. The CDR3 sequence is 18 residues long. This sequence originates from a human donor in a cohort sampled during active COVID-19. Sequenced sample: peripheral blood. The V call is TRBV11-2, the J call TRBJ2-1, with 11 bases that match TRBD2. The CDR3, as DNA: TGTGCCAGCACACCTAGGGCTACTAGCGGGGGCCACTACAATGAGCAGTTCTTC. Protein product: CASTPRATSGGHYNEQFF.